This record looks at one T cell receptor beta chain sequence and its context. The antigen is not known. V was shortened by 1 base and J by 4 bases, with 13 bases between the two germline ends. CDR1 MDHEN and CDR2 SYDVKM come from the germline V gene. The CDR3 is 15 amino acids. The source of the sample is a study of T cells in Graves' hyperthyroidism and ophthalmopathy. Notes on the study in general: Blood held most thyroid clonotypes expanded above 0.001 frequency.

The source material, RNA transcripts, was used to amplify TCR beta CDR3 regions. HTBI primers were used for first-round RT-PCR of the TCR CDR3. TCRdb analysed the multiplex PCR reads with MiXCR anew, one entry per CDR3 protein. The sample lists about 290,000 distinct CDR3 sequences, about 14% occurring once. Sequencing input: blood. V gene TRBV28 combines with J gene TRBJ1-1; D uncertain. The TCR originated in a woman aged 25-40 years with Graves' hyperthyroidism that later progressed to Graves' ophthalmopathy. CDR3: CASSLYTFPSTEAFF. CDR3 nucleotide sequence: TGTGCCAGCAGTTTATATACTTTCCCGAGCACTGAAGCTTTCTTT. Full variable domain (rest looked up from reference TRBV28 and TRBJ1-1): DVKVTQSSRYLVKRTGEKVFLECVQDMDHENMFWYRQDPGLGLRLIYFSYDVKMKEKGDIPEGYSVSREKKERFSLILESASTNQTSMYLCASSLYTFPSTEAFFGQGTRLTVV.